The 25 T cell receptor beta chains presented below share a single source sample, sequenced in a study of CD8 T cells in Susac syndrome. RNA was extracted with the RNeasy kit, and a quantity of about 0.5 to 1 ug was reverse transcribed using random hexamers. TCRdb ran MiXCR on the immunoSEQ multiplex PCR reads and lists one entry per CDR3 protein. This sample has about 400,000 distinct CDR3 sequences, with more than 70% found just once. Sequencing was carried out using CD8+ T cells from PBMCs. The receptors come from a human donor with multiple sclerosis.

V and J are TRBV7-3 and TRBJ1-1; a possible D gene is TRBD1 (6 bases). Trimming shortened V by 3 bases and J by 5 bases, and 10 bases separated the two germline ends. The CDR3 consists of 13 residues. Germline CDR1 is SGHTA and CDR2 is FQGTGA. CDR3 sequence: CASSLDSGTEAFF. The DNA for the CDR3 is TGTGCCAGCAGCTTGGACAGTGGGACTGAAGCTTTCTTT.

The chain uses TRBV4-1 and TRBJ1-3; no reliable D call. V lost 0 bases and J 2 bases, leaving 17 bases between the germline ends. This CDR3 comprises 18 residues. The germline V gene has CDR1 MGHRA and CDR2 YSYEKL. The CDR3 protein is CASSQDLTVAPPGNTIYF. The CDR3 DNA is TGCGCCAGCAGCCAAGATTTAACTGTTGCGCCGCCTGGAAACACCATATATTTT.

This rearrangement joins TRBV30 to TRBJ2-5; D is perhaps TRBD1 or TRBD2 (5 bases each). V lost 5 bases and J lost 1, with 23 bases in between. There are 17 residues in the CDR3. Looked up from germline, CDR1 is GTSNPN and CDR2 is SVGIG (reference sequence). CDR3 DNA: TGTGCCTGGGGCCCGACCCCGGGGCCCCCCTCCCAAGAGACCCAGTACTTC. This gives the protein CAWGPTPGPPSQETQYF.

This chain joins TRBV20-1 and TRBJ1-6; D unresolved. Looked up from germline, CDR1 is DFQATT and CDR2 is SNEGSKA (reference sequence). V gave up 0 bases and J gave up 10 bases, with 31 bases separating them. This CDR3 has 20 amino acids. The CDR3 DNA is TGCAGTGCTAGAGATCGTGCTAGAGATGTTTGGGGAATAGGAGGGTCACCCCTCCACTTT. Translating it yields CSARDRARDVWGIGGSPLHF.

In this sample, this clonotype turned up a few times. The rearrangement joins TRBV7-9 to TRBJ2-7; 7 bases are a match to TRBD2. Trimming took 2 bases from V and 2 from J; bases not matched to a gene: 3. The CDR3 runs 14 residues. In germline, CDR1 is SEHNR, CDR2 FQNEAQ (reference sequence). The CDR3 loop reads CASSLLSGTYEQYF. CDR3 bases: TGTGCCAGCAGCTTACTAAGCGGGACCTACGAGCAGTACTTC.

The V gene is TRBV6-1, the J gene TRBJ2-5, with 14 bases fitting TRBD2. Germline V gene sequence: CDR1 MNHNS, CDR2 SASEGT. The J segment lost 1 base and the V segment lost 6 bases, leaving 13 bases of the junction unmatched. This CDR3 spans 19 amino acids. The CDR3 sequence: CASRSGTSGRGGIQETQYF. For the CDR3, the DNA is TGTGCCAGCAGATCCGGGACTAGCGGGAGAGGGGGGATCCAAGAGACCCAGTACTTC.

This clonotype showed up just a few times. CDR3 sequence reads: CASSLGLVNTEAFF. The CDR3 DNA follows: TGTGCCAGCAGTTTAGGTCTGGTTAACACTGAAGCTTTCTTT. V and J are TRBV28 and TRBJ1-1; D not certain. This CDR3 region has 14 residues. Between the trimmed V and J ends, which lost 2 bases and 2 bases, there was a span of 9 bases. Germline V CDR1 and CDR2: MDHEN, SYDVKM. The full variable domain, its missing parts supplied by reference TRBV28 and TRBJ1-1, is DVKVTQSSRYLVKRTGEKVFLECVQDMDHENMFWYRQDPGLGLRLIYFSYDVKMKEKGDIPEGYSVSREKKERFSLILESASTNQTSMYLCASSLGLVNTEAFFGQGTRLTVV.

The V and J genes are TRBV6-1 and TRBJ1-1, with D perhaps TRBD1 (6 bases). Trimming took 8 bases from V and 5 from J, leaving 15 bases between them. Germline loops: CDR1 MNHNS, CDR2 SASEGT. There are 13 residues in the CDR3. The CDR3 bases are TGTGCCAGCCCCCCAGGGGCCGGGACTGAAGCTTTCTTT. Translated: CASPPGAGTEAFF.

This chain connects TRBV14 to TRBJ1-1; no clear D. V dropped 1 base and J dropped 1 base, with 13 bases sitting between them. Germline V gene data show CDR1 as SGHDN and CDR2 as FVKESK. The CDR3 is made up of 16 amino acids. The chain's CDR3 is CASSQGPLEGNTEAFF. The CDR3 region has the DNA TGTGCCAGCAGCCAAGGACCCCTCGAAGGGAACACTGAAGCTTTCTTT. Based on the CDR3 plus reference TRBV14 and TRBJ1-1, the full variable domain is EAGVTQFPSHSVIEKGQTVTLRCDPISGHDNLYWYRRVMGKEIKFLLHFVKESKQDESGMPNNRFLAERTGGTYSTLKVQPAELEDSGVYFCASSQGPLEGNTEAFFGQGTRLTVV.

V usage is TRBV4-2 and J usage is TRBJ2-7; 12 bases line up with TRBD2. The V segment lost 3 bases and the J segment 0 bases; nucleotides outside the gene matches: 6. Germline CDR1 reads LGHNA; CDR2 reads YNFKEQ. The CDR3 has 17 residues. CDR3 protein: CASSHGTGLAGSYEQYF. The CDR3 DNA reads TGTGCCAGCAGCCACGGGACGGGACTAGCGGGCTCCTACGAGCAGTACTTC.

The chain is built from TRBV7-9 and TRBJ2-1; 8 nucleotides agree with TRBD2. V dropped 2 bases and J dropped 0; count of bases not matched to a gene: 3. Germline V gene data show CDR1 as SEHNR and CDR2 as FQNEAQ (reference sequence). This CDR3 is 16 amino acids long. The CDR3 loop reads CASSLTSGRSYNEQFF. The CDR3 region has the DNA TGTGCCAGCAGCTTAACTAGCGGCCGCTCCTACAATGAGCAGTTCTTC. Using reference TRBV7-9 and TRBJ2-1 for the parts outside the CDR3, the full variable domain is DTGVSQNPRHKITKRGQNVTFRCDPISEHNRLYWYRQTLGQGPEFLTYFQNEAQLEKSRLLSDRFSAERPKGSFSTLEIQRTEQGDSAMYLCASSLTSGRSYNEQFFGPGTRLTVL.

The chain links TRBV20-1 to TRBJ2-7; a possible D gene is TRBD1 (5 bases). Germline lookup yields CDR1 DFQATT and CDR2 SNEGSKA (reference sequence). V shed 5 bases and J shed 6 bases, with 17 bases lying between them. This CDR3 spans 13 amino acids. CDR3: CSAYTGSRPEQYF. CDR3 DNA: TGCAGTGCTTACACAGGATCGCGACCCGAGCAGTACTTC.

The chain has TRBV7-9 and TRBJ2-7; 9 bases line up with TRBD1. V was pared by 1 base and J by 3 bases, with 10 bases of the junction left unmatched. The germline gives CDR1 SEHNR, CDR2 FQNEAQ (reference sequence). The CDR3 sequence is 17 residues long. CDR3 sequence (DNA): TGTGCCAGCAGCTTAGTAGGAGGACAGGGGACCCTCTACGAGCAGTACTTC. Amino acids: CASSLVGGQGTLYEQYF.

CDR3 sequence reads: CASSQATWYQETQYF. CDR3 DNA: TGTGCCAGCAGCCAAGCCACCTGGTACCAAGAGACCCAGTACTTC. The chain has TRBV3-1 and TRBJ2-5; no firm D call. This CDR3 comprises 15 residues. The V end lost 1 base, the J end lost 0 bases, and 9 bases lay between the germline ends. Looked up from germline, CDR1 is LGHDT and CDR2 is YNNKEL (reference sequence).

The V gene is TRBV12-3 or TRBV12-4, the J gene TRBJ2-7; 10 bases map to TRBD2. The CDR3 length is 15 residues. The J segment lost 3 bases and the V segment lost 5 bases, leaving 7 bases of the junction unmatched. CDR3 in DNA: TGTGCCAGCAGTGTTGGGACTAGCGTAGGCTACGAGCAGTACTTC. Translating it yields CASSVGTSVGYEQYF.

This clonotype was counted between two and nine times. V gene TRBV5-1 combines with J gene TRBJ2-7; 7 bases align to TRBD1. V trimming: 1 base; J trimming: 1 base; junction bases outside the gene matches: 5. Germline loops: CDR1 SGHRS, CDR2 YFSETQ. The length of the CDR3 is 15 residues. The CDR3: CASSLTGTESYEQYF. Here the CDR3 DNA reads TGCGCCAGCAGCTTGACCGGGACAGAGTCCTACGAGCAGTACTTC. Complete variable domain (other parts from reference TRBV5-1 and TRBJ2-7): KAGVTQTPRYLIKTRGQQVTLSCSPISGHRSVSWYQQTPGQGLQFLFEYFSETQRNKGNFPGRFSGRQFSNSRSEMNVSTLELGDSALYLCASSLTGTESYEQYFGPGTRLTVT.

The rearrangement joins TRBV20-1 to TRBJ2-1, with 8 bases lining up with TRBD1. This CDR3 is 12 amino acids long. Germline V lookup: CDR1 DFQATT, CDR2 SNEGSKA (reference sequence). V lost 5 bases to trimming and J lost 8 bases; unmatched junction nucleotides: 5. CDR3 DNA: TGCAGTGCTCTCACAGGGGGATATGAGCAGTTCTTC. Translated, it gives CSALTGGYEQFF.

The V and J genes are TRBV18 and TRBJ2-3, with 7 bases identical to TRBD1. Germline V gene data show CDR1 as KGHSH and CDR2 as LQKENI. The CDR3 spans 16 residues. The V and J ends lost 6 bases and 4 bases, in that order; junction bases with no gene match: 13. The CDR3 bases are TGTGCCAGCTCCCCCCGGGAAGGGGGCTTGGCAGATACGCAGTATTTT. Protein product: CASSPREGGLADTQYF.

The chain uses TRBV12-3 or TRBV12-4 and TRBJ2-3; D possibly uses TRBD1 or TRBD2 (6 bases each). With 4 bases removed from V and 5 bases from J, the gap between germline ends came to 19 bases. This CDR3 contains 16 residues. CDR3 region: CASSSEEGGGGDTQYF. The CDR3 DNA sequence: TGTGCCAGCAGTTCCGAGGAGGGGGGCGGAGGAGATACGCAGTATTTT.

This chain connects TRBV2 to TRBJ2-1, with a possible D match to TRBD1 (5 bases). With 4 bases removed from V and 1 base from J, the gap between germline ends came to 14 bases. Germline assignment: CDR1 SNHLY and CDR2 FYNNEI. This CDR3 contains 16 residues. The CDR3 bases are TGTGCCAGCAGTGGTGGGGCTGAGGTGTCCTACAATGAGCAGTTCTTC. It yields the protein CASSGGAEVSYNEQFF.

The rearrangement links TRBV20-1 to TRBJ2-7; 13 bases agree with TRBD2. The junction had 5 bases not matched to a gene; V was cut back by 3 bases and J by 0 bases. CDR3 length: 16 residues. CDR1 and CDR2 (germline): DFQATT, SNEGSKA (reference sequence). The DNA for the CDR3 is TGCAGTGCTAGCGGACTAGCGGGAGATTACTCCTACGAGCAGTACTTC. Translated, it gives CSASGLAGDYSYEQYF.

This rearrangement joins TRBV2 to TRBJ1-5; 9 nucleotides align to TRBD1. From germline, CDR1 is SNHLY and CDR2 FYNNEI. V was pared by 2 bases and J by 4 bases, with 3 bases of the junction left unmatched. The CDR3 totals 15 residues. The CDR3 DNA reads TGTGCCAGCAGTGAACGGGGGACAGGGAATCAGCCCCAGCATTTT. This translates into CASSERGTGNQPQHF.

V gene TRBV3-1 combines with J gene TRBJ2-7; no definite D call. V was clipped by 1 base and J by 0 bases, with 10 bases between them. The CDR3 is 15 residues long. The germline CDR1 and CDR2 sequences are LGHDT and YNNKEL (reference sequence). This CDR3 reads CASSQGNRRSYEQYF. The CDR3 coding sequence is TGTGCCAGCAGCCAAGGTAACCGCCGCTCCTACGAGCAGTACTTC.

In this sample, this clonotype turned up a few times. V and J are TRBV13 and TRBJ2-7; TRBD1 aligns across 9 bases. The ends lost 4 bases at V and 5 bases at J; junction bases unmatched: 6. The germline CDR1 and CDR2 sequences are PRHDT and FYEKMQ (reference sequence). The CDR3 length is 14 residues. The CDR3 DNA is TGTGCCAGCAGCTCGTGGGACAGGGACCACGAGCAGTACTTC. Amino acids: CASSSWDRDHEQYF. Full variable domain (outside the CDR3, taken from reference TRBV13 and TRBJ2-7): AAGVIQSPRHLIKEKRETATLKCYPIPRHDTVYWYQQGPGQDPQFLISFYEKMQSDKGSIPDRFSAQQFSDYHSELNMSSLELGDSALYFCASSSWDRDHEQYFGPGTRLTVT.

This clonotype is a singleton in its sample. V gene TRBV25-1 combines with J gene TRBJ2-4; either TRBD1 or TRBD2 may fit D (6 bases each). The germline V and J ends were trimmed by 3 bases and 6 bases, with 15 bases remaining between them. The CDR3 contains 15 residues. CDR1 is MGHDK and CDR2 is SYGVNS in the germline V gene. CDR3 coding DNA: TGTGCCAGCAGTGATTGGACAGAGGAGGGAAACATTCAGTACTTC. Its translation: CASSDWTEEGNIQYF.